Following are 14 T cell receptor beta chains from one sample sequenced in a study of T cells of healthy individuals. Using its own MiXCR run on the 5' RACE reads, TCRdb lists one record per CDR3 protein. The sample lists 85,000 to 100,000 distinct CDR3 sequences; around 17% were seen once. Receptors were obtained from a human donor in good health.

There are a few counts of this clonotype. This chain connects TRBV12-3 or TRBV12-4 to TRBJ1-4; 9 bases are a match to TRBD1. The V and J ends lost 5 bases and 7 bases, in that order; junction bases with no gene match: 11. The CDR3 has 16 residues. The CDR3 DNA follows: TGTGCCAGCAGTCCCTGGACAGGGGATTCGGGTGAAAAACTGTTTTTT. Translating gives CASSPWTGDSGEKLFF.

This chain links TRBV5-1 with TRBJ2-1; D call uncertain. V lost 0 bases, J lost 8 bases, and 9 bases lay in between. Germline V gene data show CDR1 as SGHRS and CDR2 as YFSETQ. This CDR3 contains 13 residues. CDR3 nucleotide sequence: TGCGCCAGCAGCTTGGTGCCGGCCGATGAGCAGTTCTTC. Its translation is CASSLVPADEQFF.

The chain couples TRBV20-1 to TRBJ1-2; a weak D match, TRBD1 (5 bases). In germline, CDR1 is DFQATT, CDR2 SNEGSKA (reference sequence). Trimming cost V 1 base and J 6 bases, with 9 bases left between them. CDR3 length: 12 residues. CDR3 coding DNA: TGCAGTGCTAGAGCGACAGTGGATGGCTACACCTTC. Its protein product is CSARATVDGYTF.

The chain joins TRBV18 to TRBJ1-1; tentatively, D is TRBD1 (5 bases). This CDR3 spans 15 amino acids. V was trimmed by 6 bases and J by 0 bases, leaving 14 bases between them. CDR1 and CDR2 from the germline V gene are KGHSH and LQKENI. Written as DNA, the CDR3 is TGTGCCAGCTCCCGGGGGGGTACCATGAACACTGAAGCTTTCTTT. It is translated as CASSRGGTMNTEAFF.

The table lists this clonotype with a few counts. This chain connects TRBV28 to TRBJ1-4; TRBD1 agrees at 8 bases. The V gene's germline CDR1 is MDHEN and CDR2 SYDVKM. The ends lost 6 bases at V and 8 bases at J; junction bases unmatched: 8. The CDR3 spans 14 residues. DNA for the CDR3: TGTGCCAGCAGCCCAGTGACAGGGGTCGAAAAACTGTTTTTT. Its translation is CASSPVTGVEKLFF.

There are a few counts of this clonotype. This chain uses TRBV5-4 with TRBJ2-7, with TRBD1 as a possible D gene (6 bases). CDR1 and CDR2 (germline): SGHNT, YYREEE (reference sequence). The CDR3 is 15 amino acids. The V and J ends lost 5 bases and 2 bases respectively, with 17 bases between them. The CDR3 region is CASSQQGRRTYEQYF. The CDR3 DNA is TGTGCCAGCAGTCAACAGGGCAGGAGGACCTACGAGCAGTACTTC.

At least ten counts were recorded for this clonotype. The rearrangement uses TRBV20-1 and TRBJ2-7; 7 nucleotides match TRBD2. Trimming removed 3 bases from V and 3 bases from J; junction bases left unmatched: 2. Looked up from germline, CDR1 is DFQATT and CDR2 is SNEGSKA (reference sequence). This CDR3 is built from 12 residues. The CDR3 DNA follows: TGCAGTGCTAGCACGGGAGGCTACGAGCAGTACTTC. Translation: CSASTGGYEQYF.

This clonotype was observed a handful of times. The rearrangement uses TRBV20-1 and TRBJ2-1; possibly TRBD2 for D (7 bases). Germline-derived CDR1 and CDR2 are DFQATT and SNEGSKA (reference sequence). This CDR3 is 14 amino acids long. V was pared by 6 bases and J by 6 bases, with 18 bases between. CDR3 coding DNA: TGCAGTGCCGGCGGCTCGCGGGGGCCCAATGAGCAGTTCTTC. It is translated as CSAGGSRGPNEQFF.

There are a few counts of this clonotype. The chain joins TRBV7-2 to TRBJ2-1; 10 nucleotides match TRBD1. Germline V lookup: CDR1 SGHTA, CDR2 FQGNSA. The ends lost 1 base at V and 7 bases at J; junction bases unmatched: 4. CDR3 size: 15 residues. CDR3 loop: CASSLGQGAANEQFF. The CDR3 region has the DNA TGTGCCAGCAGCTTAGGACAGGGGGCCGCGAATGAGCAGTTCTTC.

This clonotype came up a few times. The chain uses TRBV4-3 and TRBJ1-3; possibly TRBD1 for D (5 bases). Trimming cost V 0 bases and J 4 bases, with 22 bases left between them. Germline CDR1 reads LGHNA; CDR2 reads YSLEER. This CDR3 comprises 19 residues. CDR3 in DNA: TGCGCCAGCAGCCAAGAGGTAGGGGCCGGAGTTGGGATCGGAAACACCATATATTTT. Translated, it gives CASSQEVGAGVGIGNTIYF.

The genes are TRBV20-1 and TRBJ2-2; 8 bases line up with TRBD2. V gave up 0 bases and J gave up 3 bases; unmatched junction bases: 9. The CDR3 covers 17 residues. Germline values: CDR1 DFQATT, CDR2 SNEGSKA (reference sequence). CDR3 residues: CSARDTVAGGDTGELFF. The CDR3 bases are TGCAGTGCTAGAGATACCGTCGCGGGAGGAGACACCGGGGAGCTGTTTTTT.

The chain employs TRBV20-1 and TRBJ2-7, with unresolved D. In germline, CDR1 is DFQATT, CDR2 SNEGSKA (reference sequence). V lost 2 bases to trimming and J lost 5 bases, with 4 bases between them. This CDR3 has 10 amino acids. The CDR3 loop reads CSARSDEQYF. CDR3 sequence (DNA): TGCAGTGCTAGATCGGACGAGCAGTACTTC.

The chain carries TRBV29-1 and TRBJ2-1; TRBD2 matches at 7 bases. In germline, CDR1 is SQVTM, CDR2 ANQGSEA. CDR3 length equals 13 residues. The V and J ends lost 3 bases and 3 bases, in that order; junction bases with no gene match: 2. The CDR3 DNA follows: TGCAGCGTTGAGAGCGGGATCTACAATGAGCAGTTCTTC. Translation: CSVESGIYNEQFF.

This clonotype appeared a few times. J is TRBJ2-1 and V is TRBV4-3; possible D gene TRBD1, 5 bases. Trimming pared 0 bases from V and 2 bases from J, leaving 5 bases between. From germline, CDR1 is LGHNA and CDR2 YSLEER. CDR3 length: 14 residues. The CDR3 nucleotides are TGCGCCAGCAGCCAAGAAGGGGCCTACAATGAGCAGTTCTTC. Residues: CASSQEGAYNEQFF.